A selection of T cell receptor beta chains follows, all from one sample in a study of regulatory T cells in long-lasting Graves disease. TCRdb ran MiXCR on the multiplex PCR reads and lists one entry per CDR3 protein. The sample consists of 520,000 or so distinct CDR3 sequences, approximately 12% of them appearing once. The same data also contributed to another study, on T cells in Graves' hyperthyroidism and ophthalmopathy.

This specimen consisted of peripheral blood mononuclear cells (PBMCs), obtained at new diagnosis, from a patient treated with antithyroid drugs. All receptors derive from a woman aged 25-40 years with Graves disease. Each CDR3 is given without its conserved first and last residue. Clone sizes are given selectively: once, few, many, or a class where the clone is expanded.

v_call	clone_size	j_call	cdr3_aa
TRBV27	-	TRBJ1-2	TSRGTGVNYGYT
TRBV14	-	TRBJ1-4	ASSQGRGLTNEKLF
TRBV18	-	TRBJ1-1	ASSQARVTNTEAF
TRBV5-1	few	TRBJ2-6	ASRTGTGPNVLT
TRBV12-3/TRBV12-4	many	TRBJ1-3	ASSLAINGNTIY
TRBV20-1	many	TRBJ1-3	SALESGDGNTIY
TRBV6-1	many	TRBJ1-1	ASSPGQGLPEAF
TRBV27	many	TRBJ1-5	ASSDARGLDQPQH
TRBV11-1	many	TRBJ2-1	ASSPLDGRNNEQF
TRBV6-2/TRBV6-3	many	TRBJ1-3	ASSYSGQVSGNTIY
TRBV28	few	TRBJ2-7	ASRSVSGSSSEQY
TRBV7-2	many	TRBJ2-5	ASSRKRRSQETQY
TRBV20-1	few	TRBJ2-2	SARDLAGDLTGELF
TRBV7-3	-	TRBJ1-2	ASSIPEEGRVPRGYA
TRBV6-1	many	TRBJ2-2	ASSPRTSGRHLWTGELF
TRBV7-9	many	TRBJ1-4	ASSGKHNLEEDAYEKLF
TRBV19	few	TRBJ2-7	ASSTRPTGRSEQY
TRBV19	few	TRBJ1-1	ASSTPGLKKTEAF
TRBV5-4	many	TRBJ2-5	ASSLGGAGATQETQY
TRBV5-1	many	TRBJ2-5	ASSGDGSGFISETQY
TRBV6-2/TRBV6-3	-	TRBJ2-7	ASSEGLAGPDEQY
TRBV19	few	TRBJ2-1	AWGSGSGGSYNEQF